This TCR beta chain originates from a study of vaccination and CD4 T cells after COVID-19. About the study: SARS-CoV-2 was confirmed by nasal swab PCR; disease was mild in several, severe in one. Whole-study findings and limits: Looking at convalescent patients, 304 of their 307 vaccine-specific clones were spike mono-reactive.

Noted treatment: approximately nine-day PBMC culture with coronavirus spike peptide pools or control peptides (ViraFEST assay). The germline V and J ends were trimmed by 0 bases and 9 bases, with 9 bases remaining between them. The CDR3 has 12 amino acids. Germline values: CDR1 MNHEY, CDR2 SVGEGT. Sequencing of DNA taken from cultured CD4+ T cells relied on the Oncomine TCR Beta short-read assay. TCRdb re-analysed the PCR reads in MiXCR, keeping a single row per CDR3 protein. The repertoire holds 10,000 to 15,000 distinct CDR3 sequences, with roughly 41% as singletons. This clonotype was seen a handful of times. Its antigen is undetermined.

The chain has TRBV6-2 or TRBV6-3 and TRBJ2-7; D is unresolved. This receptor was taken from a human donor who had recovered from COVID-19. The starting material was CD4+ T cells from blood, cultured in vitro, obtained before SARS-CoV-2 vaccination. The CDR3 nucleotides are TGTGCCAGCAGTTACTCTCTCTCGGGGCAGTACTTC. It codes for CASSYSLSGQYF.